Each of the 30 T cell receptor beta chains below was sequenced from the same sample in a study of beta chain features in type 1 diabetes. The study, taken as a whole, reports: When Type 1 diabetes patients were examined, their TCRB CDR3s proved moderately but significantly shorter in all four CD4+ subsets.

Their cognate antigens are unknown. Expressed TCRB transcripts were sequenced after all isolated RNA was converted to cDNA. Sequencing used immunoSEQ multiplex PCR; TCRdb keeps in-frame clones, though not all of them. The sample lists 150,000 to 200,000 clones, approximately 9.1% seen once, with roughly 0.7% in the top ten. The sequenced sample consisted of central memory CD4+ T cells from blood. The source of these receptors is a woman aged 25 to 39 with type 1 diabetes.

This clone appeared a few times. CDR3 in amino acids: CASRYGQRPEQYF. Here the CDR3 DNA reads TGCGCCAGCAGGTACGGACAAAGACCCGAGCAGTACTTC. V and J are TRBV5-1 and TRBJ2-7, with D perhaps matching TRBD1 (5 bases). This CDR3 contains 13 residues. CDR1 and CDR2 from the germline V gene are SGHRS and YFSETQ. Trimming removed 5 bases from V and 6 bases from J, with 15 bases in between.

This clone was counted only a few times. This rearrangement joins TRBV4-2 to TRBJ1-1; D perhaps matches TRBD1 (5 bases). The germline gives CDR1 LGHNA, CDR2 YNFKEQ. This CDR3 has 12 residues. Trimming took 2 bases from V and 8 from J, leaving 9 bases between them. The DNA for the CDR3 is TGTGCCAGCAGCCAATCGGCAGGGGAAGCTTTCTTT. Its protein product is CASSQSAGEAFF.

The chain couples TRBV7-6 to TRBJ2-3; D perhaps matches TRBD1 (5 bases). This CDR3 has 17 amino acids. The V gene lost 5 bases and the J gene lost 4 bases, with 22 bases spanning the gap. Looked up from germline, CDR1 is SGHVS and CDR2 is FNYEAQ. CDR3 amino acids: CASSQRPNTQDADTQYF. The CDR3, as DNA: TGTGCCAGCAGCCAGCGTCCCAACACACAGGACGCAGATACGCAGTATTTT.

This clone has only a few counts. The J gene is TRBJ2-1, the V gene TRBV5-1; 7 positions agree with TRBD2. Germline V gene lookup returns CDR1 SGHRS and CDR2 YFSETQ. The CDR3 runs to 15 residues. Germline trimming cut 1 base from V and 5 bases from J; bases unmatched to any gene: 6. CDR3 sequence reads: CASSLNPTSHNEQFF. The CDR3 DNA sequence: TGCGCCAGCAGCTTGAACCCGACTAGCCACAATGAGCAGTTCTTC.

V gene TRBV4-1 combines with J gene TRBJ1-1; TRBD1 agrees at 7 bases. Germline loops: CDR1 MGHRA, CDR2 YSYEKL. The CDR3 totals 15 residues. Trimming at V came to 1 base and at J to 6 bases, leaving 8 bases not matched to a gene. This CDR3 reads CASSQVGAGGPEAFF. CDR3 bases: TGCGCCAGCAGCCAAGTAGGGGCAGGGGGGCCTGAAGCTTTCTTT.

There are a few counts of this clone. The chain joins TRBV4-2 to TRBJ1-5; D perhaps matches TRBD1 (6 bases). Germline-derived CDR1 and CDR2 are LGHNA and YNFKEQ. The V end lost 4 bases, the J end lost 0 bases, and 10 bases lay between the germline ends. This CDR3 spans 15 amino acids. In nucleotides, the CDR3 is TGTGCCAGCAGCCCACGGGACACTAGCAATCAGCCCCAGCATTTT. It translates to CASSPRDTSNQPQHF.

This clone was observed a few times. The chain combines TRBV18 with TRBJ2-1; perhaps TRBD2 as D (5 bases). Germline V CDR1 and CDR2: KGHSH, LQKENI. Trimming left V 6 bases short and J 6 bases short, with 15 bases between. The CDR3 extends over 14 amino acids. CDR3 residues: CASSFYGGRNEQFF. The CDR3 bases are TGTGCCAGCTCGTTCTACGGCGGGCGCAATGAGCAGTTCTTC.

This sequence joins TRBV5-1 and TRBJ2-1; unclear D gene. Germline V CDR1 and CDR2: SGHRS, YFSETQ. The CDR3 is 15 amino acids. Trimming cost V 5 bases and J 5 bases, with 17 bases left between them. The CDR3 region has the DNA TGCGCCAGCAGTTCTGACGGAGAACGGCACAATGAGCAGTTCTTC. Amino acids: CASSSDGERHNEQFF.

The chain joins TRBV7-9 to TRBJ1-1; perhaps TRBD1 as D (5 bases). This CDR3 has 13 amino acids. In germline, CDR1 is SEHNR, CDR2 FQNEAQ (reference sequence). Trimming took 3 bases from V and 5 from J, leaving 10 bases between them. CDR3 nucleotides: TGTGCCAGCAGCTTTTCACAGGCGACTGAAGCTTTCTTT. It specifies CASSFSQATEAFF.

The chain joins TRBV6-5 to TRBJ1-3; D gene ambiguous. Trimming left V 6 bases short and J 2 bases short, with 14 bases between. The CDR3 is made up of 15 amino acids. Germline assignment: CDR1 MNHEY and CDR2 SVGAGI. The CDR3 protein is CASRVTALTGNTIYF. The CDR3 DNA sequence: TGTGCCAGCAGGGTAACAGCCCTTACTGGAAACACCATATATTTT.

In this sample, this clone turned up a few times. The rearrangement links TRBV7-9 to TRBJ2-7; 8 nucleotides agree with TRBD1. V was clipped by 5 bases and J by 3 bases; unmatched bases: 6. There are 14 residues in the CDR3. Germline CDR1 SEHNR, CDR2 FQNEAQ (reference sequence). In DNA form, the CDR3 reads TGTGCCAGCAGCAGACCGGGACAGGTCTACGAGCAGTACTTC. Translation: CASSRPGQVYEQYF.

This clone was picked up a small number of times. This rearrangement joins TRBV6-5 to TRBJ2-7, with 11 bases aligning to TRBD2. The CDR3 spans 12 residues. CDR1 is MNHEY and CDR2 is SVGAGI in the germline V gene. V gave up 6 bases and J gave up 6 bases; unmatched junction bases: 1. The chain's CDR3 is CASSGTSGEQYF. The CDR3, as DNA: TGTGCCAGCAGCGGGACTAGCGGCGAGCAGTACTTC.

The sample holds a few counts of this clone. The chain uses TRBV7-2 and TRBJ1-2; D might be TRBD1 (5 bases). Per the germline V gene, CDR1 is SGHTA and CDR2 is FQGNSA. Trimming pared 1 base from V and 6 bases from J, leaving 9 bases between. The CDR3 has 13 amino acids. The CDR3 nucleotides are TGTGCCAGCAGCTTAGGTGGGGGGAATGGCTACACCTTC. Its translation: CASSLGGGNGYTF.

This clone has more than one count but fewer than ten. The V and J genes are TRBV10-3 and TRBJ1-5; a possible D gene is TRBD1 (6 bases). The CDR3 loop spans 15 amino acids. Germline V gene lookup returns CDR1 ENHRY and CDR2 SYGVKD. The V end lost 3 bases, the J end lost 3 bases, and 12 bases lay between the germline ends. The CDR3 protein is CAISDHQGNNQPQHF. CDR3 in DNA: TGTGCCATCAGTGACCACCAGGGGAACAATCAGCCCCAGCATTTT.

The CDR3 DNA is TGTGCCTGCCGACAGGGCTCCTACGAGCAGTACTTC. This sequence encodes CACRQGSYEQYF. The rearrangement uses TRBV30 and TRBJ2-7; TRBD1 matches at 7 bases. Germline-derived CDR1 and CDR2 are GTSNPN and SVGIG (reference sequence). V trimming: 6 bases; J trimming: 0 bases; junction bases outside the gene matches: 2. The CDR3 contains 12 residues.

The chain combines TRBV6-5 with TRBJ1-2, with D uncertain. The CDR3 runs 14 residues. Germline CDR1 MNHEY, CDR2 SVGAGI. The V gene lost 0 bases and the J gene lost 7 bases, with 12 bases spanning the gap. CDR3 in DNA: TGTGCCAGCAGTTACTCGACATTGGTCGGTGGCTACACCTTC. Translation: CASSYSTLVGGYTF.

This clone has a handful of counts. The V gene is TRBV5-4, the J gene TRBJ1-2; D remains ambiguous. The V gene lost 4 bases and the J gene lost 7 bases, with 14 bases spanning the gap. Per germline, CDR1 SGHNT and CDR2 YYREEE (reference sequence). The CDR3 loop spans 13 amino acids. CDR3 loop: CASSTGGMGGYTF. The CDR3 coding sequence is TGTGCCAGCAGCACCGGCGGGATGGGTGGCTACACCTTC. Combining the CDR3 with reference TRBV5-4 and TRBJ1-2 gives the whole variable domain ETGVTQSPTHLIKTRGQQVTLRCSSQSGHNTVSWYQQALGQGPQFIFQYYREEENGRGNFPPRFSGLQFPNYSSELNVNALELDDSALYLCASSTGGMGGYTFGSGTRLTVV.

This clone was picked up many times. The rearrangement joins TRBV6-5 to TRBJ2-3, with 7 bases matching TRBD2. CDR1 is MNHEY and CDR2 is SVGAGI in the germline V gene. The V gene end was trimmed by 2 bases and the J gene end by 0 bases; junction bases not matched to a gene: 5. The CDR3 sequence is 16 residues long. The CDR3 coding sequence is TGTGCCAGCAGTTACGGGGGGGATCCAAGCACAGATACGCAGTATTTT. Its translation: CASSYGGDPSTDTQYF.

This CDR3 is CASSDASTASGEETQYF. CDR3 sequence (DNA): TGTGCCAGCAGTGACGCTTCTACGGCTAGCGGTGAAGAGACCCAGTACTTC. This chain links TRBV2 with TRBJ2-5; 7 bases line up with TRBD2. Trimming at V came to 3 bases and at J to 3 bases, leaving 13 bases not matched to a gene. CDR3 length: 17 residues. Germline-derived CDR1 and CDR2 are SNHLY and FYNNEI.

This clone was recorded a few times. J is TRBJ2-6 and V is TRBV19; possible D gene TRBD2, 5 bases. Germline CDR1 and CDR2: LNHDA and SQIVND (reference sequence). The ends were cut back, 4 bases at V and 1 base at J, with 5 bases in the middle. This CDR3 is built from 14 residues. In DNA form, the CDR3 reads TGTGCCAGTAGTAGCGGGTCTGGGGCCAACGTCCTGACTTTC. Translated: CASSSGSGANVLTF.

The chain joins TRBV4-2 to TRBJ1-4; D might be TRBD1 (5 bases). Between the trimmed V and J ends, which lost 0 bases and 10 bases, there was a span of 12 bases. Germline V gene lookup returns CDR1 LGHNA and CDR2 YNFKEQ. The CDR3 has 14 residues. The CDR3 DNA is TGTGCCAGCAGCCAAGAAAGCAGGGCCGGAAAACTGTTTTTT. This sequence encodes CASSQESRAGKLFF.

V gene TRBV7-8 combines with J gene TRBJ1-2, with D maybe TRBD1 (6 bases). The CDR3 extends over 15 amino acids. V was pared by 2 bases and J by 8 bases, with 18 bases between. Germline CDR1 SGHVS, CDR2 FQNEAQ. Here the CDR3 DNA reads TGTGCCAGCAGCTTATCCCCGGCAGGGGAGGGAGGCTACACCTTC. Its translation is CASSLSPAGEGGYTF.

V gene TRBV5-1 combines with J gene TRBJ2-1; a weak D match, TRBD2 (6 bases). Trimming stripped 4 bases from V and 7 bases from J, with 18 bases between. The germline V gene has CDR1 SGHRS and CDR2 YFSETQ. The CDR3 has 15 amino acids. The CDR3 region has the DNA TGCGCCAGCAGCCTAATTGCGGGAAGGGGAAATGAGCAGTTCTTC. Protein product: CASSLIAGRGNEQFF.

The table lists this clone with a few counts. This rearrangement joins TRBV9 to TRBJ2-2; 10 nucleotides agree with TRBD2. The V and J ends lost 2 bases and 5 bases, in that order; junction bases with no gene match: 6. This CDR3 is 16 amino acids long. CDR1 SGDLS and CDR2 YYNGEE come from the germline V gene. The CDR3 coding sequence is TGTGCCAGCAGCGTCTTAACTAGCGGGGCAACCGGGGAGCTGTTTTTT. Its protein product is CASSVLTSGATGELFF.

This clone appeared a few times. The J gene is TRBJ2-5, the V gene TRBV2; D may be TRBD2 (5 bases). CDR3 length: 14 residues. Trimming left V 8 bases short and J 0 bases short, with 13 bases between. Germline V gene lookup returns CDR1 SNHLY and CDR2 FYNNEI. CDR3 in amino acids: CASLHGEYQETQYF. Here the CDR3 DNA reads TGTGCCAGCTTGCACGGGGAGTACCAAGAGACCCAGTACTTC.

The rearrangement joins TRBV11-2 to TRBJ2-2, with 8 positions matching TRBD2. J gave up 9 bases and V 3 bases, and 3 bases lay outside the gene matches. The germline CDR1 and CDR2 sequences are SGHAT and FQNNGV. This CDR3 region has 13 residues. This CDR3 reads CASSLGGRRELFF. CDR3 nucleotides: TGTGCCAGCAGCTTGGGCGGGAGGCGGGAGCTGTTTTTT.

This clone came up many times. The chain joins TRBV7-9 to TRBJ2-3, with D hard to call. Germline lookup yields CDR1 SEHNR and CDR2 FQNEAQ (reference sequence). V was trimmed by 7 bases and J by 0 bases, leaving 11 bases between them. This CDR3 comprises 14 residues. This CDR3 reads CASTAQRSTDTQYF. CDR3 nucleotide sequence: TGTGCCAGCACAGCGCAAAGGAGCACAGATACGCAGTATTTT.

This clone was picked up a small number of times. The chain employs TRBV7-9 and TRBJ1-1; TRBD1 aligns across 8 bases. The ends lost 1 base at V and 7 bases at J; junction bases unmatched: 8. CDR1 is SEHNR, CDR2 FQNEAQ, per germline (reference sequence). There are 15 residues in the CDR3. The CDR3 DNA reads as TGTGCCAGCAGCTTAGGGTCAGGGGGCTCAGGTGAAGCTTTCTTT. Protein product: CASSLGSGGSGEAFF.

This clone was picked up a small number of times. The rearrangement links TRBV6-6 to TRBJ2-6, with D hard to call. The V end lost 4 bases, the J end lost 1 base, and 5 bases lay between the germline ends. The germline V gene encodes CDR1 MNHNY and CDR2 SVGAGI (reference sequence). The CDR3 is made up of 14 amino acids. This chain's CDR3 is CASSLTSGANVLTF. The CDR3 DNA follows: TGTGCCAGCAGTTTGACTTCTGGGGCCAACGTCCTGACTTTC.

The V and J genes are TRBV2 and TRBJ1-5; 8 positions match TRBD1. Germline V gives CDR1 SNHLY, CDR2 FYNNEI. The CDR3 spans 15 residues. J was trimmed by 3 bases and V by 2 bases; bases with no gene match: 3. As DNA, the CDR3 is TGTGCCAGCAGTGAACAGGGGGCGTTCAATCAGCCCCAGCATTTT. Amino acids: CASSEQGAFNQPQHF.